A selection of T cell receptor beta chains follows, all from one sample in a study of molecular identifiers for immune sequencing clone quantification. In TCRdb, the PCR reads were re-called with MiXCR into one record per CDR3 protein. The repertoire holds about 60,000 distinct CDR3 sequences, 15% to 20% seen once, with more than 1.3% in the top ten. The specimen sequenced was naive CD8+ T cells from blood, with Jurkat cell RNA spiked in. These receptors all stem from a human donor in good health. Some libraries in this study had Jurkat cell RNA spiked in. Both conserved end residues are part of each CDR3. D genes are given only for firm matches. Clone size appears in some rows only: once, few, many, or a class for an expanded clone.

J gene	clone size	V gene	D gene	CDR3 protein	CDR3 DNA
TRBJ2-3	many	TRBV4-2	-	CASSQDERGRSTDTQYF	TGTGCCAGCAGCCAAGACGAAAGGGGGAGGAGCACAGATACGCAGTATTTT
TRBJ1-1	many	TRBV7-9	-	CASSLGVPLNTEAFF	TGTGCCAGCAGCTTAGGTGTCCCCCTGAACACTGAAGCTTTCTTT
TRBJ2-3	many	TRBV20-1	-	CSAGTNTDTQYF	TGCAGTGCAGGGACCAACACAGATACGCAGTATTTT
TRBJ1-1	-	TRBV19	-	CASSIDDSQSTEASF	TGTGCCAGTAGTATAGATGACAGCCAATCCACTGAAGCTTCCTTT
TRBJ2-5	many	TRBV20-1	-	CSARQVQETQYF	TGCAGTGCTAGACAGGTCCAAGAGACCCAGTACTTC
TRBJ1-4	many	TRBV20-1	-	CSARDTITTNEKLFF	TGCAGTGCTAGAGATACAATTACAACTAATGAAAAACTGTTTTTT
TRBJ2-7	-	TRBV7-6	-	CASSLAASATYEQYF	TGTGCCAGCAGCTTAGCGGCTAGCGCGACCTACGAGCAGTACTTC
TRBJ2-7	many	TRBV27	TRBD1	CASISLGTGSYEQYF	TGTGCCAGCATCTCCCTCGGGACAGGGTCCTACGAGCAGTACTTC
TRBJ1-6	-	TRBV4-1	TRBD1	CASSQTGQGLHFNSPLHF	TGCGCCAGCAGCCAAACGGGACAGGGTCTTCATTTTAATTCACCCCTCCACTTT
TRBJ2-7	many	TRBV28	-	CASSFLEALGATDF	TGTGCCAGCAGTTTCTTGGAGGCTTTGGGGGCCACTGACTTC
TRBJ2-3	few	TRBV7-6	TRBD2	CASSLDLEGSSGCSF	TGTGCCAGCAGCTTAGATCTGGAGGGGTCTAGCGGGTGCTCTTTT
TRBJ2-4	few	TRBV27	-	CASSSQGAAKNIQYF	TGTGCCAGCAGTTCTCAAGGGGCAGCCAAAAACATTCAGTACTTC
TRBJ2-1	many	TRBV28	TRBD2	CASLPGTSSYNEQFF	TGTGCCAGCCTTCCCGGGACTAGCTCCTACAATGAGCAGTTCTTC
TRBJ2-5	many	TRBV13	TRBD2	CASSLVTSGETQYF	TGTGCCAGCAGCTTAGTTACTAGCGGTGAGACCCAGTACTTC
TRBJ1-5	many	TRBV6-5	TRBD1	CASSSGQGNQPQHF	TGTGCCAGCAGTTCGGGACAGGGCAATCAGCCCCAGCATTTT
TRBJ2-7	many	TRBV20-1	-	CSARAPGATYEQYF	TGCAGTGCTAGAGCCCCGGGAGCAACCTACGAGCAGTACTTC
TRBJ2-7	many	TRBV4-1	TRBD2	CASSPTSGSSYEQYF	TGCGCCAGCAGCCCCACTAGCGGGAGCAGTTACGAGCAGTACTTC
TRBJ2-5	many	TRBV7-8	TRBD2	CASSALPGLGEETQYF	TGTGCCAGCAGCGCCCTTCCGGGACTAGGGGAGGAGACCCAGTACTTC
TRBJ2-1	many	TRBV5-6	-	CASSLALVLGDEQFF	TGTGCCAGCAGCTTGGCCTTGGTCCTCGGCGATGAGCAGTTCTTC
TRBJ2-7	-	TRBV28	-	CASSLDISYEQYF	TGTGCCAGCAGTTTGGACATTTCCTACGAGCAGTACTTC
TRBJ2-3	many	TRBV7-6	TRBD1	CASSLGTGDSTDTQYF	TGTGCCAGCAGCTTGGGAACAGGGGATAGCACAGATACGCAGTATTTT
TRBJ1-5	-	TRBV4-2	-	CANSQEFGGGLQPQHF	TGTGCCAACAGCCAAGAGTTCGGGGGAGGGCTTCAGCCCCAGCATTTT
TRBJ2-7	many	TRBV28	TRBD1	CASRQGMGLTTTYEQYF	TGTGCCAGTAGACAGGGCATGGGCTTGACTACCACCTACGAGCAGTACTTC
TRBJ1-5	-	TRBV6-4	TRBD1	CASSPGQELYSNQPQHF	TGTGCCAGCAGTCCCGGACAGGAACTATATAGCAATCAGCCCCAGCATTTT
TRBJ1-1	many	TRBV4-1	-	CASSQPAGQTEAFF	TGCGCCAGCAGCCAACCCGCGGGTCAAACTGAAGCTTTCTTT
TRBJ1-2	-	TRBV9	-	CASSVASSRSDNYGYTF	TGTGCCAGCAGCGTTGCTAGTAGTCGTTCAGATAACTATGGCTACACCTTC
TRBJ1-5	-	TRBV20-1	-	CSAVPMSGDQPQHF	TGCAGTGCTGTGCCAATGTCAGGGGATCAGCCCCAGCATTTT
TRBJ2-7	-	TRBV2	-	CASNERGDSYEQYF	TGTGCCAGCAACGAACGTGGGGACTCCTACGAGCAGTACTTC
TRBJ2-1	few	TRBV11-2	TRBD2	CESARTSGRGLDEQFF	TGTGAAAGCGCTCGGACTAGCGGGAGAGGGTTGGATGAGCAGTTCTTC
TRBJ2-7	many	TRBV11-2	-	CASTSRGGEQYF	TGTGCCAGCACCTCTAGGGGGGGCGAGCAGTACTTC
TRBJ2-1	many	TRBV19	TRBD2	CASSIGRGGDPYNEQFF	TGTGCCAGTAGTATCGGTCGGGGAGGGGATCCCTACAATGAGCAGTTCTTC
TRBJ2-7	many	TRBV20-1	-	CSAREGSSYEQYF	TGCAGTGCTAGAGAAGGGAGCTCCTACGAGCAGTACTTC
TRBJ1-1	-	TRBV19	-	CASRGGPDGPEAFF	TGTGCCAGTAGGGGGGGACCAGACGGCCCTGAAGCTTTCTTT
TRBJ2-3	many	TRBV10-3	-	CAISEPGWTDTQYF	TGTGCCATCAGTGAGCCGGGTTGGACAGATACGCAGTATTTT
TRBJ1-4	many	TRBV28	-	CASSKGPIGTNEKLFF	TGTGCCAGCAGTAAGGGACCCATCGGAACTAATGAAAAACTGTTTTTT
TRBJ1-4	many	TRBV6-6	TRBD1	CASSYYPGTEHNEKLFF	TGTGCCAGCAGTTACTACCCAGGGACAGAACATAATGAAAAACTGTTTTTT